This T cell receptor (beta chain) was recorded in a study of blood T cell repertoires in COVID-19. Across the study: Samples of COVID-19 (acute and convalescent) were obtained from the United States, Italy and Spain.

Trimming took 5 bases from V and 6 from J, leaving 16 bases between them. The germline V gene encodes CDR1 SGHTA and CDR2 FQGNSA. The CDR3 is 14 residues long. This clone was seen just once. As processed by the authors: Counts of nucleated cells, estimated from reference gene primer amplification, were obtained. Only in-frame clones appear in the TCRdb table, and some are missing; sequencing was by immunoSEQ multiplex PCR. The DNA was the basis for D and trimming; V, J and clone size are from that table. This table has a few hundred thousand clones, approximately 83% appearing once. Sequencing was done on a sample of peripheral blood. The rearrangement joins TRBV7-2 to TRBJ1-2; D perhaps matches TRBD1 (6 bases). This TCR came from a woman younger than 45 with COVID-19, enrolled during active disease. The CDR3 DNA reads TGTGCCAGCAGCCCCGGTGGGGGCTCTCATGGCTACACCTTC. Its protein product is CASSPGGGSHGYTF.